The rows below give T cell receptor beta chains drawn from one sample of a study of blood T cell repertoires in COVID-19. Method: immunoSEQ multiplex PCR; TCRdb's copy keeps in-frame clones and lacks some. Seen here are about 270,000 clones, 88% observed once, and the top ten hold about 1%. The sample was PBMCs or T cells enriched from blood (not recorded which). The receptors here all came from a woman under 40 who had recovered from COVID-19. Both conserved end residues are part of each CDR3. The order of the fields is D gene, V gene, CDR3 length, clone size, J gene, CDR3 DNA, CDR3 protein. The D gene is left open where the match is weak. Some rows mark clone size as missing; the rest say once, few, many or name a class of expanded clone.

>TRBD1|TRBV29-1|15|-|TRBJ2-7
TGCAGCGTTGAAGATCGGGGGACAGGGACTTACGAGCAGTACTTC
CSVEDRGTGTYEQYF
>TRBD2|TRBV9|16|-|TRBJ2-7
TGTGCCAGCAGCCCCCATAGCGGGGGGGCCTTCGACGAGCAGTACTTC
CASSPHSGGAFDEQYF
>TRBD1|TRBV9|13|-|TRBJ2-3
TGTGCCAGCAGCGACACTCCGGGACAGGGGATGTATTTT
CASSDTPGQGMYF
>-|TRBV6-5|15|-|TRBJ2-7
TGTGCCAGCAGCCTACGGACGGGGATCCCCTACGAGCAGTACTTC
CASSLRTGIPYEQYF
>TRBD1|TRBV27|16|-|TRBJ2-1
TGTGCCAGCAGTTTAACCCGGGACAGACGCTACAATGAGCAGTTCTTC
CASSLTRDRRYNEQFF
>TRBD2|TRBV30|12|-|TRBJ2-1
TGTGCCTGGAGTGGACCGGGACTAAGGCAGTTCTTC
CAWSGPGLRQFF
>TRBD1|TRBV13|15|-|TRBJ1-1
TGTGCCAGCAGCTTACTACAGGGGATGAACACTGAAGCTTTCTTT
CASSLLQGMNTEAFF
>-|TRBV25-1|13|-|TRBJ2-1
TGTGCCAGCAGTGAATCAGGGTCCAATGAGCAGTTCTTC
CASSESGSNEQFF
>TRBD2|TRBV19|15|-|TRBJ2-2
TGTGCCAGTAGGCGCGGGGGGGCCGTAACCGGGGAGCTGTTTTTT
CASRRGGAVTGELFF
>-|TRBV7-9|18|-|TRBJ1-2
TGTGCCAGCAGCTCTTTAAAGATCAAGCGGGCCCCCCGAAATGGCTACACCTTC
CASSSLKIKRAPRNGYTF
>-|TRBV5-1|14|-|TRBJ2-3
TGCGCCAGCCGAGGGTATCCTGAGGCAGATACGCAGTATTTT
CASRGYPEADTQYF
>-|TRBV7-6|14|-|TRBJ2-7
TGTGCCACCTCTTGGAGACGCGGGGCTGGCGAGCAGTACTTC
CATSWRRGAGEQYF
>-|TRBV5-1|16|-|TRBJ1-3
TGCGCCAGCAGCCCGAACGAGGTGAGATCTGGAAACACCATATATTTT
CASSPNEVRSGNTIYF
>-|TRBV10-3|13|-|TRBJ1-2
TGTGCCATCAGTGGGGCGGACAGAGATGGCTACACCTTC
CAISGADRDGYTF
>TRBD1|TRBV12-3/TRBV12-4|13|few|TRBJ1-4
TGTGCCAGCAGTTGGACAGGGTTCGAAAAACTGTTTTTT
CASSWTGFEKLFF
>TRBD2|TRBV4-1|16|-|TRBJ2-3
TGCGCCAGCAGCTTCCGACTAGCGGGGGACTCAGATACGCAGTATTTT
CASSFRLAGDSDTQYF
>TRBD1|TRBV7-2|17|once|TRBJ1-2
TGTGCCAGCAGCCGCGGGACAGGGGGGAAGGGTGGCTATGGCTACACCTTC
CASSRGTGGKGGYGYTF
>-|TRBV5-6|13|-|TRBJ1-4
TGTGCCAGCAGCTCTCCGGGGGGCGAAAAACTGTTTTTT
CASSSPGGEKLFF
>-|TRBV27|13|-|TRBJ2-1
TGTGCCAGCAGTCAGGATTGGGCTAGCGCTCCGTTCTTC
CASSQDWASAPFF
>-|TRBV5-1|15|-|TRBJ2-3
TGCGCCAGCAGCTCCGGGGGACCATCCACAGATACGCAGTATTTT
CASSSGGPSTDTQYF
>-|TRBV2|13|-|TRBJ1-2
TGTGCCAGCAGCTCTCAGGGTTACTATGGCTACACCTTC
CASSSQGYYGYTF
>TRBD2|TRBV11-2|18|-|TRBJ2-7
TGTGCCAGCAGCTATTACAAGACTAGCGGGAGAATTTACGACGAGCAGTACTTC
CASSYYKTSGRIYDEQYF
>TRBD1|TRBV5-1|16|-|TRBJ1-4
TGCGCCAGCAGCTTGGGCCCGGCAGGGGGCGATGAAAAACTGTTTTTT
CASSLGPAGGDEKLFF
>-|TRBV2|13|-|TRBJ1-2
TGTGCCAGCAGTTCCACATACAACTATGGCTACACCTTC
CASSSTYNYGYTF
>TRBD1|TRBV19|13|few|TRBJ1-6
TGTGCCAGTAGTCGGGACAGGGTTTCACCCCTCCACTTT
CASSRDRVSPLHF
>TRBD1|TRBV4-3|17|once|TRBJ2-4
TGCGCCAGCAGCCCCCAGACAGGGGGCGTCGCCAAAAACATTCAGTACTTC
CASSPQTGGVAKNIQYF
>-|TRBV4-1|17|-|TRBJ2-7
TGCGCCAGCAGCCAAACGTCACCCGGGACAACCACCTCCGAGCAGTACTTC
CASSQTSPGTTTSEQYF
>TRBD2|TRBV4-2|15|-|TRBJ2-5
TGTGCCAGCAGCCAAGAGGAACTAGCGGAAGAGACCCAGTACTTC
CASSQEELAEETQYF
>TRBD1|TRBV7-2|14|-|TRBJ2-3
TGTGCCAGCAGCTTGGACAGGCCCTCAGATACGCAGTATTTT
CASSLDRPSDTQYF
>-|TRBV15|11|-|TRBJ2-7
TGTGCCACCAGCACTAGCTACGAGCAGTACTTC
CATSTSYEQYF
>-|TRBV7-9|14|-|TRBJ2-3
TGTGCCAGCAGCTTAACAGGACCGACAGATACGCAGTATTTT
CASSLTGPTDTQYF
>TRBD1|TRBV5-1|15|-|TRBJ2-5
TGCGCCAGCAGCTCCCACAGGGGGCGCCCGGAGACCCAGTACTTC
CASSSHRGRPETQYF
>-|TRBV9|14|-|TRBJ1-2
TGTGCCAGCAGCGTATCGGGACACCGCTATGGCTACACCTTC
CASSVSGHRYGYTF
>TRBD1|TRBV7-2|16|-|TRBJ1-2
TGTGCCAGCAGCTTAGTCGGGCAGGGGGCCTTCTATGGCTACACCTTC
CASSLVGQGAFYGYTF
>TRBD1|TRBV5-1|16|-|TRBJ2-7
TGCGCCAGCAGCTTGGCCGGGACAGGGATCACCTACGAGCAGTACTTC
CASSLAGTGITYEQYF
>TRBD1|TRBV10-3|13|-|TRBJ1-3
TGTGCCATACAGGGGGCAGCTGGAAACACCATATATTTT
CAIQGAAGNTIYF
>TRBD2|TRBV28|18|-|TRBJ2-3
TGTGCCAGCAGTTTGCAGACTAGCGGGGGGGCCAAGACAGATACGCAGTATTTT
CASSLQTSGGAKTDTQYF
>-|TRBV7-9|15|-|TRBJ1-4
TGTGCCAGCAGCTTACGCGGGACCTCGGGGGAAAAACTGTTTTTT
CASSLRGTSGEKLFF
>-|TRBV27|14|-|TRBJ2-7
TGTGCCAGCAGTTTATCCCCCGGGTTCTACGAGCAGTACTTC
CASSLSPGFYEQYF
>-|TRBV11-2|16|-|TRBJ2-7
TGTGCCAGCAGCTTAGGTTCCCGTGGCACCACCTACGAGCAGTACTTC
CASSLGSRGTTYEQYF
>TRBD1|TRBV11-2|16|-|TRBJ2-7
TGTGCCAGCAGCTTAGGGACAGGGGAAGGCGCCTACGAGCAGTACTTC
CASSLGTGEGAYEQYF
>-|TRBV28|15|-|TRBJ2-7
TGTGCCAGCAGGGGGGCCAGGGGCGCAACCTACGAGCAGTACTTC
CASRGARGATYEQYF
>-|TRBV4-2|14|once|TRBJ2-7
TGTGCCAGCAGCCAAGCCGGGAAGTTGAGCGAGCAGTACTTC
CASSQAGKLSEQYF
>TRBD2|TRBV29-1|15|-|TRBJ2-3
TGCAGCGTTGTGGGGGCGGGAGGTAGCACAGATACGCAGTATTTT
CSVVGAGGSTDTQYF
>-|TRBV18|19|-|TRBJ2-1
TGTGCCAGCCGGATGGGGGGCAAACACCCGGGACTATCCTACAATGAGCAGTTCTTC
CASRMGGKHPGLSYNEQFF
>-|TRBV28|17|-|TRBJ2-7
TGTGCCAGCAGTTTGCGATGGACTTTCGAGTGGGCCTACGAGCAGTACTTC
CASSLRWTFEWAYEQYF
>-|TRBV25-1|11|-|TRBJ2-1
TGTGCCAGCGGTCTATATTGGGAGCAGTTCTTC
CASGLYWEQFF
>-|TRBV21-1|15|once|TRBJ1-3
TGTGCCAGCCCCGTTAGTGGGAGGGCAGGAAACACCATATATTTT
CASPVSGRAGNTIYF
>-|TRBV18|14|-|TRBJ1-2
TGTGCCAGCTCACCACCAACAGAAACCTATGGCTACACCTTC
CASSPPTETYGYTF
>-|TRBV11-2|16|few|TRBJ2-3
TGTGCCAGCAGCTCAAACCCCGGGCAGGGCTCAGATACGCAGTATTTT
CASSSNPGQGSDTQYF
>-|TRBV28|14|-|TRBJ1-2
TGTGCCAGCAGTCCTACAGGTTACCCTTATGGCTACACCTTC
CASSPTGYPYGYTF
>TRBD1|TRBV28|15|-|TRBJ1-2
TGTGCCAGCAGTATGAGACAGGGGAAGGGCTATGGCTACACCTTC
CASSMRQGKGYGYTF
>-|TRBV5-4|16|-|TRBJ1-1
TGTGCCAGCAGCGCCTATAAGGGGAGGTGGAACACTGAAGCTTTCTTT
CASSAYKGRWNTEAFF